One T cell receptor (beta chain) is described in this entry. Its antigen is not known. Genomic DNA from each subset was divided evenly over several immunoSEQ plates. Sequencing was performed with immunoSEQ multiplex PCR; in TCRdb, only in-frame clones are kept and a portion is missing. Among millions of clones listed, about 94% were seen once. In germline, CDR1 is SNHLY, CDR2 FYNNEI. V was clipped by 7 bases and J by 0 bases; unmatched bases: 9. The CDR3 extends over 16 amino acids. CD8 cells classed as naive were CD45RO-negative and positively selected for CCR7, excluding terminally differentiated effector memory CD45RA+ cells. The data were obtained in a study of shared clonotypes between healthy human individuals. Study background: Those who served as donors were a couple of women and a few men between the ages of 18 and 49.

General study points: As a rule, naive subsets had a larger estimated richness than memory subsets. Clonotypes shared by all four sorted-subset donors had higher generation probabilities than non-shared clonotypes.

The specimen was naive CD8+ T cells sorted from blood. This clonotype was sampled from a man between 18 and 35 years old in good health. The chain combines TRBV2 with TRBJ2-5, with 9 bases fitting TRBD2. CDR3 region: CASNGERGDYQETQYF. The CDR3 DNA reads TGTGCCAGCAATGGAGAGCGGGGGGACTACCAAGAGACCCAGTACTTC.